This TCR beta chain stems from a study of vaccination and CD4 T cells after COVID-19. Study at large: Control wells got either CEFX epitopes, HIV-1 Nef peptides, or no peptide at all. Study-wide results and caveats: Median SARS-CoV-2-reactive clonotype numbers went from around 19 to 38; this increase was not significant. A relatively small number of convalescent patients were studied, and no early post-infection timepoints were included.

Germline-derived CDR1 and CDR2 are LGHDT and YNNKEL (reference sequence). J was trimmed by 1 base and V by 3 bases; bases with no gene match: 13. This CDR3 region has 18 residues. Described treatment: 10-day PBMC culture with coronavirus spike peptide pools or control peptides (ViraFEST assay). Turning to this clonotype: Antigen: not known.

The Oncomine TCR Beta short-read assay was applied to DNA of cultured CD4+ T cells. TCRdb used MiXCR to reprocess the PCR reads, holding one entry per CDR3 protein. The sample holds 25,000 to 30,000 distinct CDR3 sequences; 50% to 65% are singletons and the top ten take under 30%. The input for sequencing was CD4+ T cells from blood, cultured in vitro, taken before SARS-CoV-2 vaccination. This receptor was obtained from a human donor who received a COVID-19 vaccine. V is TRBV3-1 and J is TRBJ2-5, with 8 nucleotides matching TRBD1. CDR3 amino acids: CASSQNSPLGQGQETQYF. The CDR3 bases are TGTGCCAGCAGCCAGAACAGCCCATTAGGACAGGGCCAAGAGACCCAGTACTTC.